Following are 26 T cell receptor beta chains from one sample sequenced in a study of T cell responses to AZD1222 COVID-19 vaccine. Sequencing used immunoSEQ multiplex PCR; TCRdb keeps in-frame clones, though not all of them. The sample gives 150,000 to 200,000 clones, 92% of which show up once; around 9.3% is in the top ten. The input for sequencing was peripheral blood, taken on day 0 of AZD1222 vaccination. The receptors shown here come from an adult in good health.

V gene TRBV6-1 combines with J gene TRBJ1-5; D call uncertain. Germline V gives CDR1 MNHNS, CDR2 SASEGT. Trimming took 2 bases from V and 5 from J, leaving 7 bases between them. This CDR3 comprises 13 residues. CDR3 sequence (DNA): TGTGCCAGCAGTGAAACGCAGTATCAGCCCCAGCATTTT. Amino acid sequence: CASSETQYQPQHF.

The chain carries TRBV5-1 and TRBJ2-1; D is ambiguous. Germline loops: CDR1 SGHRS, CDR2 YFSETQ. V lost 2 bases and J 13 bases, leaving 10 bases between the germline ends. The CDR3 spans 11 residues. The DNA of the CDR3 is TGCGCCAGCAGCTTACCGGGTCGCCAGTTCTTC. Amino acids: CASSLPGRQFF.

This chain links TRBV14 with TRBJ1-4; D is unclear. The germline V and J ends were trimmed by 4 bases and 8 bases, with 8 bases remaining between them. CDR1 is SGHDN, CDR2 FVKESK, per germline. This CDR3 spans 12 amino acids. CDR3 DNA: TGTGCCAGCAGCCGGGTGGGAGAAAAACTGTTTTTT. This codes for CASSRVGEKLFF. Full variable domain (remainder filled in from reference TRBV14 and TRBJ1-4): EAGVTQFPSHSVIEKGQTVTLRCDPISGHDNLYWYRRVMGKEIKFLLHFVKESKQDESGMPNNRFLAERTGGTYSTLKVQPAELEDSGVYFCASSRVGEKLFFGSGTQLSVL.

CDR3: CAWSVELGGIQPQHF. The CDR3 DNA follows: TGTGCCTGGAGTGTTGAGCTTGGGGGTATTCAGCCCCAGCATTTT. The rearrangement links TRBV30 to TRBJ1-5, with D possibly matching TRBD1 (5 bases). The CDR3 is 15 amino acids. Germline CDR1 reads GTSNPN; CDR2 reads SVGIG (reference sequence). Between the trimmed V and J ends, which lost 0 bases and 6 bases, there was a span of 15 bases.

The CDR3 sequence is CASSEVDAGSLRVQYF. The CDR3 region has the DNA TGTGCCAGCAGTGAGGTAGATGCGGGAAGTTTAAGGGTGCAGTACTTC. This rearrangement joins TRBV25-1 to TRBJ2-7, with D maybe TRBD2 (6 bases). This CDR3 spans 16 amino acids. V was trimmed by 3 bases and J by 9 bases, leaving 24 bases between them. Germline V gene lookup returns CDR1 MGHDK and CDR2 SYGVNS.

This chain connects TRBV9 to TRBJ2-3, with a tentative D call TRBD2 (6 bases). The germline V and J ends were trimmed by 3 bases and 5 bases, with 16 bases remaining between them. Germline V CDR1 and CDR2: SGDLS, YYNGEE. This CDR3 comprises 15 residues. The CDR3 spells CASSAWEVAEDTQYF. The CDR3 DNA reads TGTGCCAGCAGCGCGTGGGAGGTGGCTGAAGATACGCAGTATTTT.

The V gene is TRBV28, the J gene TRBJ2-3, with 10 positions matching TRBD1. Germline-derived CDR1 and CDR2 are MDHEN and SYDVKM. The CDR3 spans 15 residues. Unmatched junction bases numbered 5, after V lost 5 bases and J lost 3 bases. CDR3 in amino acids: CASSIRQGATDTQYF. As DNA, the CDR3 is TGTGCCAGCAGTATCCGACAGGGGGCAACAGATACGCAGTATTTT.

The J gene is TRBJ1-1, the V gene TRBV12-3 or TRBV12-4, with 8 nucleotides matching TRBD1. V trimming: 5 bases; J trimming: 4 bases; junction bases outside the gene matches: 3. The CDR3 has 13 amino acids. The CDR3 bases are TGTGCCAGCAGTCCGACAGGGGTCACTGAAGCTTTCTTT. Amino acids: CASSPTGVTEAFF.

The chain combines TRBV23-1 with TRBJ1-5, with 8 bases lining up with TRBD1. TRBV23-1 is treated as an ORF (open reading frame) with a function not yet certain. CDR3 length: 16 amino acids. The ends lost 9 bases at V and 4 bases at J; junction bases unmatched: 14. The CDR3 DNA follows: TGCGCCAGAAGGGGACAGGATTTCTCTGGGAATCAGCCCCAGCATTTT. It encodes CARRGQDFSGNQPQHF.

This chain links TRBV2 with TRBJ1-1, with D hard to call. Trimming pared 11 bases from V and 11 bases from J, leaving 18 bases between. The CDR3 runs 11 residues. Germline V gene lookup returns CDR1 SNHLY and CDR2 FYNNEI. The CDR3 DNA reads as TGTGCCTCCTCCCCTGGCCCCCTGGCTTTCTTT. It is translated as CASSPGPLAFF.

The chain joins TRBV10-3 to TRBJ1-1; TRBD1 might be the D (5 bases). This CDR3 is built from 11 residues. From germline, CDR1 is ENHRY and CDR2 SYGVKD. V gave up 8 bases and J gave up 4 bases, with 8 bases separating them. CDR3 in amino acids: CAILRGTEAFF. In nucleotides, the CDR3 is TGTGCCATCCTGAGGGGCACTGAAGCTTTCTTT.

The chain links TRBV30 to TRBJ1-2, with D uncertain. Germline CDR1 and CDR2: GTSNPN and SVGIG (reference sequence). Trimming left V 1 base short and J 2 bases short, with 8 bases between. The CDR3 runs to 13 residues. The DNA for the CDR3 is TGTGCCTGGAGTGGAGTAGGGAACTATGGCTACACCTTC. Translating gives CAWSGVGNYGYTF. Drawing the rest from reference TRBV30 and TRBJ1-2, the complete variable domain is SQTIHQWPATLVQPVGSPLSLECTVEGTSNPNLYWYRQAAGRGLQLLFYSVGIGQISSEVPQNLSASRPQDRQFILSSKKLLLSDSGFYLCAWSGVGNYGYTFGSGTRLTVV.

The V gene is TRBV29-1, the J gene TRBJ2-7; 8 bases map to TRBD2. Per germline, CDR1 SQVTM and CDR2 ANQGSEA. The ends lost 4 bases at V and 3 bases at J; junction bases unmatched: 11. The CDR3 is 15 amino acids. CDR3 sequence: CSVAKRLARDYEQYF. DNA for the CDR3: TGCAGCGTTGCAAAAAGACTAGCGAGGGACTACGAGCAGTACTTC.

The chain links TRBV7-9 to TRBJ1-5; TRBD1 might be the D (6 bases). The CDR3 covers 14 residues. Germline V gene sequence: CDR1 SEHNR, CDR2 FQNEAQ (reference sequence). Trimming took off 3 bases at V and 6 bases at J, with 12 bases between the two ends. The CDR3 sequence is CASSLSGVGQPQHF. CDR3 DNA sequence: TGTGCCAGCAGCTTGTCAGGGGTGGGTCAGCCCCAGCATTTT.

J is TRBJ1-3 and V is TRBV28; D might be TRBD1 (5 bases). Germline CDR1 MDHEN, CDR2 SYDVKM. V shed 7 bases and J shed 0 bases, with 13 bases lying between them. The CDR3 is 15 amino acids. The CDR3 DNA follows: TGTGCCAGCAACGCCGGGACGGCCTCTGGAAACACCATATATTTT. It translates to CASNAGTASGNTIYF.

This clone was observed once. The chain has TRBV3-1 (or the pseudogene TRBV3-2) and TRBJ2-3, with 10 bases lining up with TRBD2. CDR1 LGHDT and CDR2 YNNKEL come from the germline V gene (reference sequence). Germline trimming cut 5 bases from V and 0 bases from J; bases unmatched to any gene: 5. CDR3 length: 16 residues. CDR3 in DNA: TGTGCCAGCAGCGAAACTAGCGGGGATAGCACAGATACGCAGTATTTT. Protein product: CASSETSGDSTDTQYF.

This CDR3 reads CASSSNGNTIYF. The CDR3, as DNA: TGTGCCAGCAGCAGCAATGGAAACACCATATATTTT. The chain couples TRBV28 to TRBJ1-3; D gene ambiguous. Germline V gives CDR1 MDHEN, CDR2 SYDVKM. This CDR3 is built from 12 residues. Trimming took 6 bases from V and 3 from J, leaving 6 bases between them.

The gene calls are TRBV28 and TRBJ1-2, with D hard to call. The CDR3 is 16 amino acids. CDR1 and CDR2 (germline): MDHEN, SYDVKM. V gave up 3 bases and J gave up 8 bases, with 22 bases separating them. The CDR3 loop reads CASSFYDGGGVEGYTF. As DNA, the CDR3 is TGTGCCAGCAGTTTCTATGACGGCGGAGGTGTGGAGGGCTACACCTTC.

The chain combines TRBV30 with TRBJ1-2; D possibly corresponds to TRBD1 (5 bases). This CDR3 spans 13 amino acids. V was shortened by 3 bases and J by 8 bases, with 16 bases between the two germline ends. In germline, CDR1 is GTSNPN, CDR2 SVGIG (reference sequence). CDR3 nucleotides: TGTGCCTGGAGAGAACCCAGGGCTAGGGGCTACACCTTC. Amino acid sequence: CAWREPRARGYTF.

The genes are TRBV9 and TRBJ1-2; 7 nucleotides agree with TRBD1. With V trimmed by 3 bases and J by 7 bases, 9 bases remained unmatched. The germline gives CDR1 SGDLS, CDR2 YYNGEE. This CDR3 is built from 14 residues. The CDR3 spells CASSAYGTAIGYTF. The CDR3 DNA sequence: TGTGCCAGCAGCGCGTACGGGACAGCTATTGGCTACACCTTC.

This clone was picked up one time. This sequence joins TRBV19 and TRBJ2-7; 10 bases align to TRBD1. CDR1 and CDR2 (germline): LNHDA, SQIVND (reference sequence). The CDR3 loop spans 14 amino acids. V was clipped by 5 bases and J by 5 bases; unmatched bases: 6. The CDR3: CASSSRQGADEQYF. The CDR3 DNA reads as TGTGCCAGTAGTTCCAGACAGGGGGCTGACGAGCAGTACTTC. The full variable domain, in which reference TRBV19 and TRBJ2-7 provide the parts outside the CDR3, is DGGITQSPKYLFRKEGQNVTLSCEQNLNHDAMYWYRQDPGQGLRLIYYSQIVNDFQKGDIAEGYSVSREKKESFPLTVTSAQKNPTAFYLCASSSRQGADEQYFGPGTRLTVT.

The chain's CDR3 is CASSLAGQGSNQPQHF. The CDR3 DNA is TGTGCCAGCAGCTTAGCGGGACAGGGCAGCAATCAGCCCCAGCATTTT. This chain links TRBV7-2 with TRBJ1-5; 9 nucleotides line up with TRBD1. Germline V CDR1 and CDR2: SGHTA, FQGNSA. V lost 0 bases, J lost 1 base, and 1 base stayed unmatched. The CDR3 contains 16 residues.

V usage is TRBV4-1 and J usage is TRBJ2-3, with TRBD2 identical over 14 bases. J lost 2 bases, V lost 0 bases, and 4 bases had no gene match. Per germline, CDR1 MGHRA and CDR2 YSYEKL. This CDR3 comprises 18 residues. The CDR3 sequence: CASSQDRLAGGVTDTQYF. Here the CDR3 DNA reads TGCGCCAGCAGCCAAGATAGACTAGCGGGAGGGGTCACAGATACGCAGTATTTT.

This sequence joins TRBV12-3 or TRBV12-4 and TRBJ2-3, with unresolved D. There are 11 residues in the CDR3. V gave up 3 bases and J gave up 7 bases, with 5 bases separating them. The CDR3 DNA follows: TGTGCCAGCAGTTTGGAAAATACGCAGTATTTT. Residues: CASSLENTQYF.

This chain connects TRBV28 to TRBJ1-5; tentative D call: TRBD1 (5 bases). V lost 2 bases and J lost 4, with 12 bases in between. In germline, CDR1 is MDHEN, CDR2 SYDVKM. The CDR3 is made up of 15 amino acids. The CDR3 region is CASSLQDTLNQPQHF. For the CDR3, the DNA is TGTGCCAGCAGTTTACAGGACACCCTTAATCAGCCCCAGCATTTT.

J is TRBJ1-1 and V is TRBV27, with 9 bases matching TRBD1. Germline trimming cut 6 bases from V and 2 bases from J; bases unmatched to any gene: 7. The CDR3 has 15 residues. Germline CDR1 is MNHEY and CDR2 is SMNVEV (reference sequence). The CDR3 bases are TGTGCCAGCAGATTAGGGACAGGGATTAACACTGAAGCTTTCTTT. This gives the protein CASRLGTGINTEAFF.